This T cell receptor (beta chain) was recovered during a study of blood T cell repertoires in COVID-19. Study background: Samples representing acute and convalescent COVID-19 were sourced from the United States, Italy and Spain. PBMCs, B-cell-depleted T cells, or T cells were the source of the cDNA or gDNA that made up the material.

Original data processing: Nucleated cell number was recorded as an estimate derived from reference gene primer amplification. Method: immunoSEQ multiplex PCR; TCRdb's copy keeps in-frame clones and lacks some. Clonal size and the V and J genes are those of that table, whereas D and trimming came from the DNA. The repertoire has under 150,000 clones, 84% of them found once; the top ten carry about 1.5%. This CDR3 comprises 15 residues. Trimming pared 4 bases from V and 3 bases from J, leaving 13 bases between. Per the germline V gene, CDR1 is SGHDT and CDR2 is YYEEEE. The origin of this receptor is a man in his sixties with acute or convalescent COVID-19. The sequenced material came from peripheral blood. The rearrangement uses TRBV5-6 and TRBJ2-2; D might be TRBD2 (6 bases). CDR3 sequence: CASSPFWEDTGELFF. The CDR3 DNA follows: TGTGCCAGCAGCCCTTTCTGGGAGGACACCGGGGAGCTGTTTTTT.